These 19 T cell receptor beta chains were sequenced from one sample in a study of human T cells and chemical hapten exposure. TCRdb recomputed calls from the 5' RACE reads with MiXCR, one row per CDR3 protein. The repertoire holds approximately 81,000 distinct CDR3 sequences, with more than 7% as singletons. Unfractionated whole blood yielded the extracted total RNA. These receptors came from a male donor in good health.

This clonotype was seen repeatedly, ten times or more. The chain is built from TRBV7-2 and TRBJ2-3, with D perhaps TRBD1 (7 bases). Germline V gene lookup returns CDR1 SGHTA and CDR2 FQGNSA. The V and J ends lost 5 bases and 2 bases respectively, with 11 bases between them. The CDR3 contains 14 residues. The DNA of the CDR3 is TGTGCCAGCAGCCGCGGGACAGCCACAGATACGCAGTATTTT. Its translation is CASSRGTATDTQYF.

There are a few counts of this clonotype. The chain is built from TRBV4-3 and TRBJ1-4, with D hard to call. The CDR3 has 15 amino acids. Per germline, CDR1 LGHNA and CDR2 YSLEER. Trimming removed 0 bases at V and 8 bases at J, with 13 bases between. CDR3 bases: TGCGCCAGCAGCCAAGACCCAGGATTGGGAGAAAAACTGTTTTTT. It is translated as CASSQDPGLGEKLFF.

This clonotype was counted ten times or more. This chain joins TRBV6-2 or TRBV6-3 and TRBJ1-1; TRBD1 matches at 9 bases. This CDR3 spans 16 amino acids. The V gene's germline CDR1 is MNHEY and CDR2 SVGEGT. After removal of 0 bases from V and 2 bases from J, the junction contained 4 bases not matched to a gene. CDR3 region: CASSYSRDRANTEAFF. The CDR3 DNA reads as TGTGCCAGCAGTTACTCCCGGGACAGGGCTAACACTGAAGCTTTCTTT.

This clonotype was detected only a few times. The rearrangement uses TRBV12-3 or TRBV12-4 and TRBJ1-1, with 8 bases lining up with TRBD1. Trimming at V came to 6 bases and at J to 10 bases, leaving 7 bases not matched to a gene. The CDR3 sequence is 12 residues long. Written as DNA, the CDR3 is TGTGCCAGCAGGCCAATACAGGGGGGAGCTTTCTTT. This codes for CASRPIQGGAFF.

The rearrangement uses TRBV7-9 and TRBJ1-2; D is perhaps TRBD1 (6 bases). The length of the CDR3 is 16 residues. Germline lookup yields CDR1 SEHNR and CDR2 FQNEAQ (reference sequence). Trimming took 1 base from V and 0 from J, leaving 12 bases between them. CDR3 in amino acids: CASSLGTALANYGYTF. CDR3 DNA: TGTGCCAGCAGCTTAGGGACAGCGTTAGCTAACTATGGCTACACCTTC.

This clonotype was seen only a few times. This chain links TRBV28 with TRBJ2-6; 7 positions agree with TRBD1. V lost 3 bases and J lost 0; bases outside the gene matches: 8. This CDR3 comprises 18 residues. The germline CDR1 and CDR2 sequences are MDHEN and SYDVKM. CDR3 DNA sequence: TGTGCCAGCAGTTTTAGGACAGGAGGTTTCTCTGGGGCCAACGTCCTGACTTTC. It codes for CASSFRTGGFSGANVLTF.

This clonotype has only a few counts. The genes are TRBV6-5 and TRBJ2-2, with a possible D match to TRBD1 (5 bases). Germline-derived CDR1 and CDR2 are MNHEY and SVGAGI. Trimming took 0 bases from V and 3 from J, leaving 8 bases between them. The CDR3 runs 15 residues. The CDR3 bases are TGTGCCAGCAGTTACTCGACAGACTACACCGGGGAGCTGTTTTTT. It is translated as CASSYSTDYTGELFF.

The chain carries TRBV14 and TRBJ1-1, with unresolved D. The CDR3 consists of 14 residues. Germline V gives CDR1 SGHDN, CDR2 FVKESK. V was cut by 0 bases and J by 8 bases, with 13 bases left in between. CDR3 in DNA: TGTGCCAGCAGCCAAGATCTCACCGGGGTCGAAGCTTTCTTT. This encodes CASSQDLTGVEAFF.

There are many counts of this clonotype. The chain has TRBV20-1 and TRBJ1-1; no clear D gene. The germline gives CDR1 DFQATT, CDR2 SNEGSKA (reference sequence). Trimming took 3 bases from V and 3 from J, leaving 14 bases between them. The CDR3 loop spans 14 amino acids. The CDR3 DNA follows: TGCAGTGCTAGGATGGGCGGTAGGGACACTGAAGCTTTCTTT. Translating gives CSARMGGRDTEAFF.

The chain combines TRBV7-8 with TRBJ2-1; D is ambiguous. The CDR3 totals 12 residues. Germline V CDR1 and CDR2: SGHVS, FQNEAQ. Trimming stripped 2 bases from V and 9 bases from J, with 8 bases between. This CDR3 is CASSLRRREQFF. In DNA, the CDR3 is TGTGCCAGCAGCTTAAGGCGACGTGAGCAGTTCTTC.

In this sample, this clonotype turned up many times. The chain links TRBV20-1 to TRBJ1-1, with a weak D call TRBD1 (6 bases). Germline V gene data show CDR1 as DFQATT and CDR2 as SNEGSKA (reference sequence). The CDR3 is 13 residues long. Trimming took off 2 bases at V and 5 bases at J, with 12 bases between the two ends. CDR3 coding DNA: TGCAGTGCTAGAACCAGGGGTTCTACTGAAGCTTTCTTT. The encoded protein is CSARTRGSTEAFF.

The genes are TRBV5-1 and TRBJ2-5; perhaps TRBD2 as D (6 bases). This CDR3 contains 16 residues. CDR1 SGHRS and CDR2 YFSETQ come from the germline V gene. Trimming shortened V by 2 bases and J by 5 bases, and 19 bases separated the two germline ends. CDR3 sequence (DNA): TGCGCCAGCAGCTTCGCCCGCAGGGAGGCCGACGAGACCCAGTACTTC. Translated, it gives CASSFARREADETQYF.

This chain joins TRBV3-1 and TRBJ2-1; the D call may be TRBD1 or TRBD2 (5 bases each). Trimming cost V 4 bases and J 7 bases, with 20 bases left between them. This CDR3 is built from 16 residues. Germline V gene sequence: CDR1 LGHDT, CDR2 YNNKEL (reference sequence). Here the CDR3 DNA reads TGTGCCAGCAGCCCGCCGGGACGAGCCCGTGATAATGAGCAGTTCTTC. Protein product: CASSPPGRARDNEQFF.

Only a few counts were recorded for this clonotype. The genes are TRBV6-6 and TRBJ2-5, with a weak D call TRBD1 (6 bases). The CDR3 is made up of 16 amino acids. Germline values: CDR1 MNHNY, CDR2 SVGAGI (reference sequence). V dropped 5 bases and J dropped 0 bases, with 16 bases sitting between them. CDR3 in amino acids: CASSPPTRQDQETQYF. As DNA, the CDR3 is TGTGCCAGCAGTCCCCCAACTAGACAGGACCAAGAGACCCAGTACTTC.

The sample holds a few counts of this clonotype. The rearrangement links TRBV18 to TRBJ1-6; 8 bases are shared with TRBD1. V shed 4 bases and J 7 bases; nucleotides not matched to a gene: 0. Germline values: CDR1 KGHSH, CDR2 LQKENI. This CDR3 comprises 13 residues. The CDR3 sequence: CASSRQGNSPLHF. In DNA, the CDR3 is TGTGCCAGCTCACGACAGGGGAATTCACCCCTCCACTTT.

This clonotype was picked up many times. CDR3 residues: CASSPRRQGFTDTQYF. CDR3 coding DNA: TGTGCCAGCAGTCCTAGGAGACAGGGGTTTACAGATACGCAGTATTTT. The gene calls are TRBV12-3 or TRBV12-4 and TRBJ2-3, with 8 bases matching TRBD1. The CDR3 totals 16 residues. V shed 5 bases, J shed 3 bases, and the junction held 10 bases outside the gene matches.

The chain carries TRBV3-1 and TRBJ1-1; tentative D call: TRBD1 (6 bases). The CDR3 has 17 amino acids. Germline-derived CDR1 and CDR2 are LGHDT and YNNKEL (reference sequence). Trimming took 1 base from V and 2 from J, leaving 17 bases between them. This chain's CDR3 is CASSQVPAGAINTEAFF. The CDR3 DNA sequence: TGTGCCAGCAGCCAAGTCCCGGCAGGGGCCATCAACACTGAAGCTTTCTTT.

This clonotype was observed at least ten times. This chain joins TRBV29-1 and TRBJ1-5, with 8 bases identical to TRBD1. The CDR3 covers 13 residues. The germline V gene has CDR1 SQVTM and CDR2 ANQGSEA. V lost 7 bases and J lost 2; bases outside the gene matches: 4. CDR3 nucleotides: TGCAGCGCCGCGACAGGGGGCAATCAGCCCCAGCATTTT. This gives the protein CSAATGGNQPQHF.

This clonotype was observed at least ten times. The gene calls are TRBV20-1 and TRBJ2-3; TRBD1 might be the D (6 bases). V was shortened by 0 bases and J by 3 bases, with 10 bases between the two germline ends. The CDR3 is 14 amino acids. Germline V gene sequence: CDR1 DFQATT, CDR2 SNEGSKA (reference sequence). CDR3 protein: CSARDVQGTDTQYF. DNA for the CDR3: TGCAGTGCTAGAGATGTGCAGGGGACAGATACGCAGTATTTT.